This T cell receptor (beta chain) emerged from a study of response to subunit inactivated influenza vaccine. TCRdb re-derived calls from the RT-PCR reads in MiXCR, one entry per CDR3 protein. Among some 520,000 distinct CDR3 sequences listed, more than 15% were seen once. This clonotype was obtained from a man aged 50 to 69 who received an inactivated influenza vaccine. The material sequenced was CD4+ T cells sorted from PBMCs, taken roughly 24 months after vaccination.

CDR3 in DNA: TGTGCCACCAGTGATACCCGGACCCGGACTGTTACCGGGGAGCTGTTTTTT. Residues: CATSDTRTRTVTGELFF. The V gene is TRBV24-1, the J gene TRBJ2-2, with D perhaps matching TRBD2 (5 bases). Germline values: CDR1 KGHDR, CDR2 SFDVKD. The CDR3 extends over 17 amino acids. V was trimmed by 3 bases and J by 5 bases, leaving 18 bases between them.